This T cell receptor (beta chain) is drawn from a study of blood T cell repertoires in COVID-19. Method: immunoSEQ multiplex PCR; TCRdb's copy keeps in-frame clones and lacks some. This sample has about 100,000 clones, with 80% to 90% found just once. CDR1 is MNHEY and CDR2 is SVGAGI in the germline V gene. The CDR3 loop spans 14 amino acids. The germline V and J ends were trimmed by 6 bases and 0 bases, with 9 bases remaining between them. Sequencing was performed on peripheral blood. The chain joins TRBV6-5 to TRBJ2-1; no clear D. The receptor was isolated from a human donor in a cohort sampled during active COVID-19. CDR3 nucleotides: TGTGCCAGCAGATCTTCGAGCTCCTACAATGAGCAGTTCTTC. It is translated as CASRSSSSYNEQFF.